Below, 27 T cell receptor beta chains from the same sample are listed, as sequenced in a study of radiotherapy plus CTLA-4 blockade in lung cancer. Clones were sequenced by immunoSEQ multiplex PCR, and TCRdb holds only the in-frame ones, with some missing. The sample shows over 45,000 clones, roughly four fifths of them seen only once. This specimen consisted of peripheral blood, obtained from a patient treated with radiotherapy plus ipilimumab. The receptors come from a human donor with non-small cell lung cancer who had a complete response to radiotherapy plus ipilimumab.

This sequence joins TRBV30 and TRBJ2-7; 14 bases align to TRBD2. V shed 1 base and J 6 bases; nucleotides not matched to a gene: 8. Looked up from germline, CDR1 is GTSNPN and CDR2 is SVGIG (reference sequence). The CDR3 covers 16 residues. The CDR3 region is CAWSGLAGGPAGEQYF. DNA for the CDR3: TGTGCCTGGAGTGGACTAGCGGGGGGGCCAGCGGGCGAGCAGTACTTC.

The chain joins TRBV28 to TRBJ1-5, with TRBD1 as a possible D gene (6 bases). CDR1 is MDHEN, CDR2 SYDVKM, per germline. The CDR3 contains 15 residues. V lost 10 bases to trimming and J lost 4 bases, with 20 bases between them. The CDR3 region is CATAGGGGRNQPQHF. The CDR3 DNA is TGTGCCACCGCCGGGGGGGGCGGAAGGAATCAGCCCCAGCATTTT.

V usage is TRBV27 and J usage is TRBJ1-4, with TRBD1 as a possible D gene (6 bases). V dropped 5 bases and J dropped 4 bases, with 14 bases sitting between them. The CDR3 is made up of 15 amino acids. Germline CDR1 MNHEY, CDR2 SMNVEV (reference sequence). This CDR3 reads CASSARQAFNEKLFF. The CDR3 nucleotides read TGTGCCAGCAGTGCCCGACAGGCTTTTAATGAAAAACTGTTTTTT. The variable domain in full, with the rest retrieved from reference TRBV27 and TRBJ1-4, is EAQVTQNPRYLITVTGKKLTVTCSQNMNHEYMSWYRQDPGLGLRQIYYSMNVEVTDKGDVPEGYKVSRKEKRNFPLILESPSPNQTSLYFCASSARQAFNEKLFFGSGTQLSVL.

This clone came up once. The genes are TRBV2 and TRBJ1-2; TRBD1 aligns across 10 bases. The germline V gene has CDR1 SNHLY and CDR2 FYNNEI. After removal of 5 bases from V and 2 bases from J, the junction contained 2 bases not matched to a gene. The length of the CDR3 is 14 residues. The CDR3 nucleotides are TGTGCCAGCAGTACGGGACAGGGGAACTATGGCTACACCTTC. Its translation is CASSTGQGNYGYTF.

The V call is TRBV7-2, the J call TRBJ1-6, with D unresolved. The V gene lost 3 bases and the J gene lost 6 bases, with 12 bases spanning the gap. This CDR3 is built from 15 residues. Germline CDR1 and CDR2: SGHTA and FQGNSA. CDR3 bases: TGTGCCAGCAGCTTGCTTACAGCCCGTAATTCACCCCTCCACTTT. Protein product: CASSLLTARNSPLHF.

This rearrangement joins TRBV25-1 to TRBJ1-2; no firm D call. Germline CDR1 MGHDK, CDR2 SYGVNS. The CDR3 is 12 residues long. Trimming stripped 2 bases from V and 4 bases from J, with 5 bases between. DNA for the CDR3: TGTGCCAGCAGTGAACAGTCCTATGGCTACACCTTC. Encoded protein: CASSEQSYGYTF.

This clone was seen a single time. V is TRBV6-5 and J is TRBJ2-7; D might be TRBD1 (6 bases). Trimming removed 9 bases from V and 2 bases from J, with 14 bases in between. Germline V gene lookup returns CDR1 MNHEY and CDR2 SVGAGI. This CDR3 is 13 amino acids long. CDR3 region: CASRPGQTYEQYF. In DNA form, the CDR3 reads TGTGCCAGTCGGCCAGGACAGACCTACGAGCAGTACTTC.

The CDR3 DNA reads TGTGCCACCAGCGCCCTCGGGGGACCCTACGAGCAGTACTTC. This translates into CATSALGGPYEQYF. This chain links TRBV15 with TRBJ2-7, with D possibly being TRBD2 (6 bases). The CDR3 is 14 residues long. V was cut by 5 bases and J by 2 bases, with 13 bases left in between. Germline lookup yields CDR1 LNHNV and CDR2 YYDKDF (reference sequence). The variable domain in full, completed from reference TRBV15 and TRBJ2-7, reads DAMVIQNPRYQVTQFGKPVTLSCSQTLNHNVMYWYQQKSSQAPKLLFHYYDKDFNNEADTPDNFQSRRPNTSFCFLDIRSPGLGDTAMYLCATSALGGPYEQYFGPGTRLTVT.

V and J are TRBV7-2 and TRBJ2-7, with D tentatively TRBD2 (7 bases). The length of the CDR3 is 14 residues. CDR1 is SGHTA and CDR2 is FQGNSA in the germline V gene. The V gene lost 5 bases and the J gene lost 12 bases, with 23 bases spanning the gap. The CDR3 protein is CASSNPGTGGIMYV. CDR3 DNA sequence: TGTGCCAGCAGCAACCCCGGGACGGGGGGCATAATGTACGTC.

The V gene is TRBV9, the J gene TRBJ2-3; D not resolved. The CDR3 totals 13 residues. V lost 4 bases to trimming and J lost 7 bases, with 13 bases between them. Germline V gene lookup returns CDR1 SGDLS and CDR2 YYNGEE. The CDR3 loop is CASSPLTGHTQYF. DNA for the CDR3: TGTGCCAGCAGCCCCCTGACGGGTCATACGCAGTATTTT.

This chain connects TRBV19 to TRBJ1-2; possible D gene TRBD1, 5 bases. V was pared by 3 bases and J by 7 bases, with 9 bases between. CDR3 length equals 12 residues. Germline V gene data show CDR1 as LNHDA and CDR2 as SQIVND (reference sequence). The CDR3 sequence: CASSIAGFGYTF. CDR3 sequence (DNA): TGTGCCAGTAGTATCGCAGGGTTTGGCTACACCTTC. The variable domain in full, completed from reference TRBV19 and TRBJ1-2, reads DGGITQSPKYLFRKEGQNVTLSCEQNLNHDAMYWYRQDPGQGLRLIYYSQIVNDFQKGDIAEGYSVSREKKESFPLTVTSAQKNPTAFYLCASSIAGFGYTFGSGTRLTVV.

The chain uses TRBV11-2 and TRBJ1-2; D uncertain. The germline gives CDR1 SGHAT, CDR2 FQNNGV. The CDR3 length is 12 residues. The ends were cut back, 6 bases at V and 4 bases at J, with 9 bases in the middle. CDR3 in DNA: TGTGCCAGCAGTACTTGGAGCTATGGCTACACCTTC. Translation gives CASSTWSYGYTF.

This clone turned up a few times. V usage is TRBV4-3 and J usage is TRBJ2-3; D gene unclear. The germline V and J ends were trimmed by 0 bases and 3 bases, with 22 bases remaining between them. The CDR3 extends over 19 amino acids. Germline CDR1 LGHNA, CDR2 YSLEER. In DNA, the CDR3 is TGCGCCAGCAGCCAAGATCTAATAATATTGGGCCCTCCGACAGATACGCAGTATTTT. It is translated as CASSQDLIILGPPTDTQYF.

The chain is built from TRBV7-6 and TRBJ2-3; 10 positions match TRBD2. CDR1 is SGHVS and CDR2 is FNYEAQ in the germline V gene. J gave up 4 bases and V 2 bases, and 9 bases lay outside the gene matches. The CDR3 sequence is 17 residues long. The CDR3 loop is CASSLPLDSGGPDTQYF. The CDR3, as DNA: TGTGCCAGCAGCTTACCCTTGGATAGCGGGGGGCCAGATACGCAGTATTTT.

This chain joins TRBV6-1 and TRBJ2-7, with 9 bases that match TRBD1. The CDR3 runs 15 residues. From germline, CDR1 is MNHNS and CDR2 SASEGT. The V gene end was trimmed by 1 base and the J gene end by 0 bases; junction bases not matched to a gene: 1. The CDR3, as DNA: TGTGCCAGCAGTGAAGAGACAGGGGGCTCCTACGAGCAGTACTTC. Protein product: CASSEETGGSYEQYF.

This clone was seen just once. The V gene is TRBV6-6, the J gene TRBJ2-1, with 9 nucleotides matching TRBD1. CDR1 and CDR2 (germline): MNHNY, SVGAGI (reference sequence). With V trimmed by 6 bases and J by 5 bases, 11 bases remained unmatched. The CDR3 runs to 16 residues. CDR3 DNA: TGTGCCAGCAGCTACGGGGGGACAGGGAAAAACAATGAGCAGTTCTTC. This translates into CASSYGGTGKNNEQFF.

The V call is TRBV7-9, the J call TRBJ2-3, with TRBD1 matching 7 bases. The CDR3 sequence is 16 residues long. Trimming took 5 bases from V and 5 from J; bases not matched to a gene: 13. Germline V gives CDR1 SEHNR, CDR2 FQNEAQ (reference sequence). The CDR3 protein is CASSRRVSGGLDTQYF. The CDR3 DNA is TGTGCCAGCAGCCGCCGAGTATCAGGGGGATTAGATACGCAGTATTTT.

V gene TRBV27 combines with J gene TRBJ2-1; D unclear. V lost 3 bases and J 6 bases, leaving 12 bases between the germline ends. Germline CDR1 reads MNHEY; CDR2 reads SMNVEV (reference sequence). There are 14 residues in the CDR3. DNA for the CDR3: TGTGCCAGCAGTTTTACTACCCGGCCCAATGAGCAGTTCTTC. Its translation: CASSFTTRPNEQFF.

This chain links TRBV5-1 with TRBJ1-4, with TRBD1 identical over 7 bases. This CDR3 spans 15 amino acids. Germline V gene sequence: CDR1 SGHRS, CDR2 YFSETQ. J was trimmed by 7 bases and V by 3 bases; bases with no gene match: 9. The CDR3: CASSWGDREGEKLFF. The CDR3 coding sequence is TGCGCCAGCAGCTGGGGAGACAGGGAAGGTGAAAAACTGTTTTTT.

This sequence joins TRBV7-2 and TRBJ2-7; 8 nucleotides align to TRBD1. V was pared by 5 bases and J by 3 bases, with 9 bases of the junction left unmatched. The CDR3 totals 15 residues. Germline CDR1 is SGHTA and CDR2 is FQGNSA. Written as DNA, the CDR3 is TGTGCCAGCAGCCCGACGACAGGGGAATACTACGAGCAGTACTTC. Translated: CASSPTTGEYYEQYF.

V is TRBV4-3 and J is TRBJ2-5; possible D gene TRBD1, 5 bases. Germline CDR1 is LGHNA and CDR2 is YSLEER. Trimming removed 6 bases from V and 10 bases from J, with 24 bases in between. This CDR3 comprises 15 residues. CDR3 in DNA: TGCGCCAGCAGTTTAAGACCGACAGCGACCACGGACCAGTACTTC. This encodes CASSLRPTATTDQYF.

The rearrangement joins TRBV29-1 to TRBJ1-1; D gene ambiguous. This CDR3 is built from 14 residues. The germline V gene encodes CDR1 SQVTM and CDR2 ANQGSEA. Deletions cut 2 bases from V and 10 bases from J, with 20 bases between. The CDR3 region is CSVENPGSSGGAFF. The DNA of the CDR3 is TGCAGCGTTGAAAACCCGGGGAGTTCAGGAGGAGCTTTCTTT.

CDR3 sequence: CASSLERGNIQYF. The CDR3, as DNA: TGTGCCAGCAGCTTGGAAAGGGGAAACATTCAGTACTTC. The chain uses TRBV5-4 and TRBJ2-4; D perhaps matches TRBD1 (5 bases). V lost 0 bases and J lost 6, with 7 bases in between. The CDR3 is 13 residues long. Germline V gene lookup returns CDR1 SGHNT and CDR2 YYREEE (reference sequence).

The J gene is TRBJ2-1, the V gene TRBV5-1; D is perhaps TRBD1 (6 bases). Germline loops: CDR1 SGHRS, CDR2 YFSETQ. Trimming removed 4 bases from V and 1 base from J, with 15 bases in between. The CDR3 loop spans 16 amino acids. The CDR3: CASSGGQGPSYNEQFF. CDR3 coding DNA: TGCGCCAGCAGCGGGGGACAAGGACCATCCTACAATGAGCAGTTCTTC.

The CDR3 sequence: CASSESGTDNEQFF. The CDR3 DNA reads TGCGCCAGCAGTGAGTCCGGGACAGATAATGAGCAGTTCTTC. The J gene is TRBJ2-1, the V gene TRBV10-1; TRBD1 matches at 7 bases. After removal of 0 bases from V and 7 bases from J, the junction contained 3 bases not matched to a gene. This CDR3 comprises 14 residues. CDR1 WNHNN and CDR2 SYGVQD come from the germline V gene (reference sequence).

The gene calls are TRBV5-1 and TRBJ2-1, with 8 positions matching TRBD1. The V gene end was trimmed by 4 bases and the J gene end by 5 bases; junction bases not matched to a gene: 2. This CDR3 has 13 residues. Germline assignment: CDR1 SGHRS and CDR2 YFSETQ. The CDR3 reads CASSPGQDNEQFF. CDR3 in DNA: TGCGCCAGCAGCCCGGGACAGGACAATGAGCAGTTCTTC.

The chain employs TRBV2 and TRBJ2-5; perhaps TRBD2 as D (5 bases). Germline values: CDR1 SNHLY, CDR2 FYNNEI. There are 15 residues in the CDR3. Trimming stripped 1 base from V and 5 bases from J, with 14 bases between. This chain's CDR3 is CASSEDPGMRETQYF. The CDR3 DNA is TGTGCCAGCAGTGAAGATCCGGGGATGCGGGAGACCCAGTACTTC.